The 12 T cell receptor beta chains presented below share a single source sample, sequenced in a study of shared T cell receptors in the human thymus. The protocol was immunoSEQ multiplex PCR, while the TCRdb copy is restricted to in-frame clones and leaves out a portion. The sample holds some 700,000 clones, approximately 83% seen once. In addition, the sample was reused for a study of human thymus T cells.

Sequenced: thymocytes. The origin of the receptors is a girl under three years old with a congenital heart defect.

The J gene is TRBJ2-5, the V gene TRBV9; the match to TRBD1 covers 7 bases. This CDR3 has 17 amino acids. The V gene end was trimmed by 4 bases and the J gene end by 3 bases; junction bases not matched to a gene: 15. Per germline, CDR1 SGDLS and CDR2 YYNGEE. CDR3 nucleotides: TGTGCCAGCAGCCCCCTCGAGGGGGCCGCCCTCAAAGAGACCCAGTACTTC. This encodes CASSPLEGAALKETQYF.

The chain employs TRBV6-1 and TRBJ1-2; D gene ambiguous. Between the trimmed V and J ends, which lost 3 bases and 8 bases, there was a span of 7 bases. CDR3 length equals 11 residues. Germline CDR1 MNHNS, CDR2 SASEGT. Written as DNA, the CDR3 is TGTGCCAGCAGTGACAGGCAGGGCTACACCTTC. Its translation is CASSDRQGYTF.

The chain uses TRBV7-6 and TRBJ2-7; 9 positions match TRBD1. Germline-derived CDR1 and CDR2 are SGHVS and FNYEAQ. The CDR3 covers 15 residues. Unmatched junction bases numbered 4, after V lost 1 base and J lost 3 bases. CDR3 sequence: CASSLGGQGIYEQYF. The CDR3 bases are TGTGCCAGCAGCTTAGGGGGACAGGGTATCTACGAGCAGTACTTC.

The CDR3: CASSENAPDRGLKSRSGNTIYF. CDR3 nucleotides: TGTGCCAGCAGCGAAAATGCACCGGACAGGGGGCTCAAGTCTCGGTCTGGAAACACCATATATTTT. The chain has TRBV13 and TRBJ1-3; 11 bases map to TRBD1. Germline V gives CDR1 PRHDT, CDR2 FYEKMQ (reference sequence). The CDR3 has 22 amino acids. J gave up 1 base and V 5 bases, and 22 bases lay outside the gene matches.

The chain carries TRBV5-1 and TRBJ2-5, with D possibly being TRBD1 (5 bases). The CDR3 is 11 residues long. The V end was cut by 6 bases, the J end by 3 bases, with 6 bases between. Germline CDR1 reads SGHRS; CDR2 reads YFSETQ. The CDR3 nucleotides are TGCGCCAGCATAGGGGAAGAGACCCAGTACTTC. It translates to CASIGEETQYF.

This chain connects TRBV2 to TRBJ1-1, with 10 positions matching TRBD1. The CDR3 length is 18 residues. CDR1 and CDR2 (germline): SNHLY, FYNNEI. V was clipped by 5 bases and J by 0 bases; unmatched bases: 12. The CDR3 region has the DNA TGTGCCAGCAGTTACAGGGGTCGGGACAGGGGAATGAACACTGAAGCTTTCTTT. Its translation: CASSYRGRDRGMNTEAFF.

The CDR3 sequence is CASSLSSGTGEDGYTF. CDR3 coding DNA: TGTGCCAGCAGTTTATCTTCGGGGACAGGTGAGGATGGCTACACCTTC. The rearrangement joins TRBV28 to TRBJ1-2; TRBD1 aligns across 8 bases. Trimming cost V 1 base and J 6 bases; bases outside gene matches: 10. Germline V gives CDR1 MDHEN, CDR2 SYDVKM. The CDR3 has 16 residues.

Notes on this clone: The conserved closing phenylalanine or tryptophan is absent in this CDR3, likely reflecting a read error. This chain uses TRBV4-2 with TRBJ1-6; 8 bases agree with TRBD1. Germline CDR1 reads LGHNA; CDR2 reads YNFKEQ. J was trimmed by 8 bases and V by 4 bases; bases with no gene match: 16. This CDR3 spans 18 amino acids. CDR3 residues: CASSLSDRAEVTDSPLHL. CDR3 coding DNA: TGTGCCAGCAGCCTGTCGGACAGGGCGGAAGTTACGGATTCACCCCTCCACCTT.

The V call is TRBV2, the J call TRBJ2-1; 11 bases align to TRBD1. Per the germline V gene, CDR1 is SNHLY and CDR2 is FYNNEI. V lost 4 bases to trimming and J lost 7 bases; unmatched junction nucleotides: 9. The CDR3 contains 16 residues. In DNA, the CDR3 is TGTGCCAGCAGTGCCCCCGGGACAGGGGGATGGAATGAGCAGTTCTTC. Its protein product is CASSAPGTGGWNEQFF.

The chain combines TRBV19 with TRBJ1-5; D gene unclear. The V and J ends lost 1 base and 4 bases respectively, with 8 bases between them. Germline loops: CDR1 LNHDA, CDR2 SQIVND (reference sequence). The CDR3 extends over 14 amino acids. The DNA of the CDR3 is TGTGCCAGTAGTATAGTACGGGGTAATCAGCCCCAGCATTTT. Amino acids: CASSIVRGNQPQHF.

The chain carries TRBV19 and TRBJ1-5; tentatively, D is TRBD1 (6 bases). The V end was cut by 1 base, the J end by 0 bases, with 10 bases between. Germline assignment: CDR1 LNHDA and CDR2 SQIVND (reference sequence). The CDR3 loop spans 16 amino acids. The CDR3: CASSIGKTGSNQPQHF. The CDR3 nucleotides read TGTGCCAGTAGTATAGGCAAGACAGGTAGCAATCAGCCCCAGCATTTT.

This clone was recorded a few times. This sequence joins TRBV7-3 and TRBJ2-7; 7 nucleotides match TRBD1. J gave up 3 bases and V 0 bases, and 17 bases lay outside the gene matches. Germline V gene sequence: CDR1 SGHTA, CDR2 FQGTGA. This CDR3 is 19 amino acids long. The CDR3 DNA is TGTGCCAGCAGCTTAACGAGGGAGCGCGACCGGGACAGACTCTACGAGCAGTACTTC. Its protein product is CASSLTRERDRDRLYEQYF.